The 23 T cell receptor beta chains reported below all come from one sample, sequenced in a study of tumor and adjacent non-tumor tissue in lung cancer. This sample's RNA came from whole unsorted tissue. More than 3 cm separated this lung sample from the edge of the tumor. Three rounds of nested PCR, following a modified ARM-PCR protocol, produced the TCRbeta library. Via MiXCR, TCRdb re-called the multiplex PCR reads, giving one row per CDR3 protein. This sample carries under 95,000 distinct CDR3 sequences, about four fifths of them seen once, and the ten largest clones take 50% to 65%. Sequencing was performed on distant non-tumor lung tissue. These TCRs come from a man aged 55 to 70 with non-small cell lung cancer.

About this clonotype itself: A read error may account for a junction end that differs from germline. CDR3 nucleotide sequence: TGTGCCACCCGACCCCCGGGACTAGGTAAGGTTGAGCAGTTCTTT. Translating it yields CATRPPGLGKVEQFF. V and J are TRBV6-1 and TRBJ2-1; 8 nucleotides align to TRBD2. The CDR3 totals 15 residues. Germline assignment: CDR1 MNHNS and CDR2 SASEGT.

In DNA form, the CDR3 reads TGTGCCAGCAGTGCTAGCGGGGGGGCCACAGAGACACTGTACTTC. It yields the protein CASSASGGATETLYF. This chain links TRBV6-2 or TRBV6-3 with TRBJ2-5; 12 nucleotides match TRBD2. Trimming cost V 5 bases and J 13 bases; bases outside gene matches: 14. Germline-derived CDR1 and CDR2 are MNHEY and SVGEGT. The CDR3 has 15 amino acids.

In the case of this clonotype: No conserved phenylalanine or tryptophan is present at the end of the CDR3, so a read error is the likely explanation. No DNA is shown, since the ends of the CDR3 on it are uncertain; the CDR3 is the one TCRdb lists. The chain joins TRBV12-3 or TRBV12-4 to TRBJ2-5; no DNA check was done on the table's D call, TRBD2. Inclusive of both ends, the CDR3 amounts to 13 amino acids. The CDR3 spells CASSLSPAETQYV.

In regard to this clonotype: The junction departs from germline at one end; a sequencing error may be responsible. The chain couples TRBV28 to TRBJ2-3, with D perhaps matching TRBD2 (6 bases). Germline assignment: CDR1 MDHEN and CDR2 SYDVKM. The CDR3 is 14 amino acids. CDR3: CAGSFPSGTDTQYF. As DNA, the CDR3 is TGTGCCGGCAGTTTCCCTAGCGGCACAGATACGCAGTATTTT. Full variable domain (outside the CDR3, taken from reference TRBV28 and TRBJ2-3): DVKVTQSSRYLVKRTGEKVFLECVQDMDHENMFWYRQDPGLGLRLIYFSYDVKMKEKGDIPEGYSVSREKKERFSLILESASTNQTSMYLCAGSFPSGTDTQYFGPGTRLTVL.

Of note for this clonotype: One end of the junction does not line up with germline, which may come from a read error. The chain is built from TRBV5-4 and TRBJ2-1; the D gene is possibly TRBD1 (5 bases). Germline V gives CDR1 SGHNT, CDR2 YYREEE (reference sequence). This CDR3 region has 15 residues. The CDR3 loop reads CSSITPRVSDNEQFF. Written as DNA, the CDR3 is TGTTCCAGCATCACCCCCAGGGTTTCCGACAATGAGCAGTTCTTC.

For this clonotype: A much larger clone lies one base from this, so it may be a read error. No conserved phenylalanine or tryptophan is present at the end of the CDR3, so a read error is the likely explanation. V usage is TRBV6-2 or TRBV6-3 and J usage is TRBJ2-6; TRBD1 aligns across 7 bases. Germline loops: CDR1 MNHEY, CDR2 SVGEGT. The CDR3 runs 14 residues. V gave up 8 bases and J gave up 3 bases; unmatched junction bases: 4. As DNA, the CDR3 is TGTGCCAGCTCGACAGGGAATGGGGCCAACGTCCTGACTGTC. The encoded protein is CASSTGNGANVLTV.

With regard to this clonotype: A much more abundant neighbour one base away suggests this may be a read error. The chain combines TRBV12-3 or TRBV12-4 with TRBJ2-3; D possibly corresponds to TRBD2 (5 bases). V shed 7 bases and J shed 1 base, with 15 bases lying between them. The CDR3 has 15 residues. Here the CDR3 DNA reads TGTGCCAGCAATTTTCTAGCTGAACGCACAGATACGCAGTATTTT. It is translated as CASNFLAERTDTQYF.

On this clonotype itself: A clone one base away is much larger, so this may be a read error. The rearrangement links TRBV7-8 to TRBJ1-5; D gene ambiguous. The CDR3 runs to 15 residues. Germline V CDR1 and CDR2: SGHVS, FQNEAQ. DNA of the CDR3: TGTGCCACCAGCTTAGCGCTTACGGGGAATCAGCCCCAGCATTTT. Translating it yields CATSLALTGNQPQHF.

Remarks on this clonotype: This CDR3 is missing its conserved last phenylalanine or tryptophan, likely due to a read error. The chain joins TRBV12-3 or TRBV12-4 to TRBJ2-7, with D possibly being TRBD2 (5 bases). The CDR3 covers 11 residues. As DNA, the CDR3 is TGTGGCAGCACACCGGGATCCGAGCAGTACTTA. It yields the protein CGSTPGSEQYL.

This clonotype was counted a single time. One junction end does not reproduce the germline sequence, and a read error may be involved. This chain uses TRBV11-2 with TRBJ2-5; 11 nucleotides match TRBD1. Germline V gene lookup returns CDR1 SGHAT and CDR2 FQNNGV. The CDR3 length is 15 residues. The CDR3 nucleotides are TGTGCCAGCAGCTTGGACAGGGGGCAACAAGAGACTCAGTACTTC. Protein product: CASSLDRGQQETQYF.

The chain employs TRBV20-1 and TRBJ2-2; the D gene is possibly TRBD2 (5 bases). V was trimmed by 1 base and J by 2 bases, leaving 17 bases between them. Germline V CDR1 and CDR2: DFQATT, SNEGSKA (reference sequence). The CDR3 runs to 17 residues. CDR3 sequence reads: CSARASGSGSNTGELFF. DNA of the CDR3: TGCAGTGCTAGAGCTTCGGGTAGTGGGAGTAACACCGGGGAGCTGTTTTTT.

About this clonotype: One junction end does not reproduce the germline sequence, and a read error may be involved. This chain uses TRBV11-2 with TRBJ1-2; D perhaps matches TRBD1 (6 bases). The CDR3 has 17 residues. Germline CDR1 reads SGHAT; CDR2 reads FQNNGV. The CDR3 DNA reads TGCGCCAGCAGCCCCGCGGCGGTACAGGGCTTCAACTATGTCTACACCTTC. Its protein is CASSPAAVQGFNYVYTF. Using reference TRBV11-2 and TRBJ1-2 for the parts outside the CDR3, the full variable domain is EAGVAQSPRYKIIEKRQSVAFWCNPISGHATLYWYQQILGQGPKLLIQFQNNGVVDDSQLPKDRFSAERLKGVDSTLKIQPAKLEDSAVYLCASSPAAVQGFNYVYTFGSGTRLTVV.

This clonotype was counted ten times or more. CDR3 nucleotide sequence: TGTGCCTCGATATTAGCGGGGGGCTCGCCAGATACGCAGTATTTT. Amino acids: CASILAGGSPDTQYF. The chain links TRBV30 to TRBJ2-3, with 10 bases matching TRBD2. Trimming removed 7 bases from V and 4 bases from J; junction bases left unmatched: 11. CDR1 and CDR2 (germline): GTSNPN, SVGIG (reference sequence). The length of the CDR3 is 15 residues.

This clonotype was recorded only once. This sequence joins TRBV6-5 and TRBJ2-1; TRBD1 might be the D (5 bases). The CDR3 runs 17 residues. Germline V gives CDR1 MNHEY, CDR2 SVGAGI. V lost 6 bases and J lost 2, with 20 bases in between. The CDR3 sequence: CASRYPYRPSPYNEQFF. CDR3 sequence (DNA): TGTGCCAGCAGATACCCGTACAGGCCGAGCCCCTACAATGAGCAGTTCTTC.

CDR3 protein: CASSLSPSYGNTIYF. For the CDR3, the DNA is TGTGCCAGCAGCTTGAGCCCAAGCTATGGAAACACCATATATTTT. This sequence joins TRBV5-4 and TRBJ1-3, with D hard to call. This CDR3 spans 15 amino acids. Germline assignment: CDR1 SGHNT and CDR2 YYREEE (reference sequence). With 1 base removed from V and 3 bases from J, the gap between germline ends came to 11 bases.

The chain employs TRBV11-3 and TRBJ2-3, with 8 bases identical to TRBD1. V trimming: 3 bases; J trimming: 15 bases; junction bases outside the gene matches: 11. The CDR3 length is 13 residues. Germline lookup yields CDR1 SGHNT and CDR2 YENEEA. CDR3 bases: TGTGCCAGCAGCTTTCAGGGGGCAGATGCACGATATTTT. This translates into CASSFQGADARYF.

Turning to this clonotype: The germline gene is not matched at one end of the junction; a read error may be the cause. J is TRBJ2-1 and V is TRBV15; D may be TRBD2 (5 bases). CDR3 length: 14 residues. Germline V lookup: CDR1 LNHNV, CDR2 YYDKDF (reference sequence). The CDR3 sequence is CATSQRSSYNEQFF. The CDR3 DNA sequence: TGTGCCACCAGTCAGCGGAGCTCCTACAATGAGCAGTTTTTC.

This clonotype was seen just once. The conserved closing phenylalanine or tryptophan is absent in this CDR3, likely reflecting a read error. V is TRBV10-2 and J is TRBJ2-7; maybe TRBD2 (5 bases). Between the trimmed V and J ends, which lost 7 bases and 0 bases, there was a span of 10 bases. Germline CDR1 reads WSHSY; CDR2 reads SAAADI. This CDR3 spans 13 amino acids. CDR3 region: CASTAGGSYEQYY. CDR3 in DNA: TGCGCCAGCACGGCAGGAGGCTCCTACGAGCAGTACTAC.

Comment on this clonotype: Its ends do not fully match the called genes, so a read error is possible. The chain recombines TRBV12-3 or TRBV12-4 with TRBJ2-6, with 10 bases fitting TRBD2. CDR3 length: 19 residues. The CDR3 nucleotides are TGTGCCAACAGTCCAGGACTAGCGGAAGGAGTCTCTGGGGCCAACGTCCTGACTTTC. The encoded protein is CANSPGLAEGVSGANVLTF.

For this clonotype: The junction shows a germline mismatch at one end, possibly a read error. CDR3 DNA: TGCAGTGTTAGACTCGCCCTCACCTCGGAGACACAATACTTC. Protein: CSVRLALTSETQYF. The chain links TRBV20-1 to TRBJ2-5; D is unresolved. The CDR3 is made up of 14 amino acids. CDR1 and CDR2 from the germline V gene are DFQATT and SNEGSKA (reference sequence).

A word on this clonotype: The conserved phenylalanine or tryptophan is not found at the CDR3 terminus, so this likely reflects a read error. The V gene is TRBV11-2, the J gene TRBJ1-2; tentatively, D is TRBD1 (6 bases). This CDR3 has 15 amino acids. V shed 4 bases and J shed 9 bases, with 21 bases lying between them. The germline V gene encodes CDR1 SGHAT and CDR2 FQNNGV. The CDR3 DNA is TGTGCCAGCAGCTCCCGTGGGGGCGGAGCCTTCTGCTACACCTTG. Translated: CASSSRGGGAFCYTL.

Note on this clonotype: An end of the junction differs from the germline gene, which may be a read error. The chain is built from TRBV5-4 and TRBJ2-7; perhaps TRBD1 as D (6 bases). The CDR3 runs 14 residues. The germline V gene has CDR1 SGHNT and CDR2 YYREEE (reference sequence). CDR3 residues: CASSTGTCYYEQYF. The CDR3 bases are TGTGCAAGCAGCACCGGGACATGTTACTACGAGCAGTACTTC. Full variable domain (rest looked up from reference TRBV5-4 and TRBJ2-7): ETGVTQSPTHLIKTRGQQVTLRCSSQSGHNTVSWYQQALGQGPQFIFQYYREEENGRGNFPPRFSGLQFPNYSSELNVNALELDDSALYLCASSTGTCYYEQYFGPGTRLTVT.

About this clonotype itself: Relative to the germline gene, one junction end is altered; a read error may explain this. This chain joins TRBV7-8 and TRBJ2-1; D ambiguous. Germline CDR1 reads SGHVS; CDR2 reads FQNEAQ. CDR3 size: 13 residues. For the CDR3, the DNA is TGTGCCAGGAGCTGTGGGAATTACAATGAGCAGTTCTTC. As protein: CARSCGNYNEQFF.